A single sample is the source of the 9 T cell receptor beta chains below, sequenced in a study of blood T cell repertoires in COVID-19 (dated by TCRdb to about 2020). The library relied on the immunoSEQ multiplex PCR assay. TCRdb limited this immuneACCESS table to in-frame rearrangements with V and J called. A share of clones is missing; checked studies link under half to unresolved V genes, and the rest is unexplained. Counted in this sample were fewer than 250,000 clones; 84% of them appeared once. The top ten clonotypes cover 7.5% to 8% of the sample. Input material: peripheral blood. The receptors here all came from a woman in her forties or fifties with active or convalescent COVID-19.

This clone has only one observation. This chain connects TRBV4-1 to TRBJ1-5, with a tentative D call TRBD1 (5 bases). The germline V gene has CDR1 MGHRA and CDR2 YSYEKL. The V end was cut by 0 bases, the J end by 5 bases, with 8 bases between. CDR3 length: 14 amino acids. CDR3 DNA sequence: TGCGCCAGCAGCCAAGATAGGGACTATCAGCCCCAGCATTTT. As protein: CASSQDRDYQPQHF.

The chain combines TRBV18 with TRBJ2-3; D might be TRBD1 (5 bases). CDR3 length: 13 amino acids. Germline CDR1 reads KGHSH; CDR2 reads LQKENI. The V gene lost 4 bases and the J gene lost 8 bases, with 13 bases spanning the gap. DNA of the CDR3: TGTGCCAGCTCACTGCAGGGAATCGGTACGCAGTATTTT. The encoded protein is CASSLQGIGTQYF.

The chain recombines TRBV28 with TRBJ1-2, with a possible D match to TRBD1 (6 bases). Trimming stripped 2 bases from V and 5 bases from J, with 15 bases between. Germline values: CDR1 MDHEN, CDR2 SYDVKM. CDR3 size: 15 residues. This chain's CDR3 is CASSLRGGKGYGYTF. CDR3 sequence (DNA): TGTGCCAGCAGTTTAAGGGGGGGCAAGGGGTATGGCTACACCTTC.

The J gene is TRBJ2-2, the V gene TRBV5-1, with D possibly being TRBD2 (7 bases). The CDR3 has 15 residues. Germline V CDR1 and CDR2: SGHRS, YFSETQ. The V and J ends lost 1 base and 3 bases respectively, with 10 bases between them. The CDR3 DNA reads as TGCGCCAGCAGCTTGCGGGGGGCGGACACCGGGGAGCTGTTTTTT. This sequence encodes CASSLRGADTGELFF.

The chain is built from TRBV28 and TRBJ2-7, with TRBD2 matching 8 bases. CDR3 size: 13 residues. Germline trimming cut 5 bases from V and 4 bases from J; bases unmatched to any gene: 4. Per germline, CDR1 MDHEN and CDR2 SYDVKM. The CDR3 region has the DNA TGTGCCAGCAGTGAGCGGGGGCGTTACGAGCAGTACGTC. Translation gives CASSERGRYEQYV.

CDR3 protein: CASRMTGTYEQYF. As DNA, the CDR3 is TGTGCCAGCAGGATGACAGGCACCTACGAGCAGTACTTC. This rearrangement joins TRBV25-1 to TRBJ2-7, with a tentative D call TRBD1 (6 bases). This CDR3 comprises 13 residues. The V end lost 6 bases, the J end lost 2 bases, and 11 bases lay between the germline ends. The V gene's germline CDR1 is MGHDK and CDR2 SYGVNS.

This sequence joins TRBV12-5 and TRBJ2-5, with TRBD1 identical over 7 bases. The germline CDR1 and CDR2 sequences are LGHNT and FRNRAP. This CDR3 spans 13 amino acids. V was pared by 5 bases and J by 4 bases, with 4 bases of the junction left unmatched. The CDR3 here is CASGPSGGETQYF. CDR3 sequence (DNA): TGTGCTAGTGGTCCGTCAGGGGGAGAGACCCAGTACTTC.

The chain combines TRBV19 with TRBJ1-5; a weak D match, TRBD1 (5 bases). The length of the CDR3 is 15 residues. CDR1 is LNHDA and CDR2 is SQIVND in the germline V gene (reference sequence). Deletions cut 6 bases from V and 7 bases from J, with 19 bases between. CDR3 region: CASRPHQGREQPQHF. The CDR3 DNA is TGTGCCAGTAGGCCGCACCAGGGCCGAGAACAGCCCCAGCATTTT.

V and J are TRBV14 and TRBJ2-5, with D possibly matching TRBD1 (6 bases). The V gene lost 6 bases and the J gene lost 5 bases, with 16 bases spanning the gap. CDR1 is SGHDN and CDR2 is FVKESK in the germline V gene. There are 14 residues in the CDR3. CDR3 loop: CASSRDRSAETQYF. The CDR3 DNA reads TGTGCCAGCAGTCGAGACAGGTCCGCGGAGACCCAGTACTTC.